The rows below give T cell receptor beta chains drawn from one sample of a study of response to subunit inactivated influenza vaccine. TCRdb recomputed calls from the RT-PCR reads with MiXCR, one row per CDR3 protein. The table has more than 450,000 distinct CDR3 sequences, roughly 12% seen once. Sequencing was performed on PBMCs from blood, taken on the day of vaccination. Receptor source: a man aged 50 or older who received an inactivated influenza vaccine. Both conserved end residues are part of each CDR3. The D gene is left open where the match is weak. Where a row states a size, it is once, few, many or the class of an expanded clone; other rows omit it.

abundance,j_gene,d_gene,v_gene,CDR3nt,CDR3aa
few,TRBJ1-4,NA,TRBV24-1,TGTGCCACCTGTCCCCAGGGGCGGAGGGCTAATGAAAAACTGTTTTTT,CATCPQGRRANEKLFF
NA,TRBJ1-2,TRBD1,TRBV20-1,TGCAGTGCTCTGTCTGAGGGGGCAAGAGGCTACACCTTC,CSALSEGARGYTF
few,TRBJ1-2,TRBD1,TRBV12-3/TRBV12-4,TGTGCCAGCAGCGGGACAGGGTTTGGCTACACCTTC,CASSGTGFGYTF
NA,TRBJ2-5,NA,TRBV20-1,TGCAGTGCTAGAGAGGGGGGTTCGTACCAAGAGACCCAGTACTTC,CSAREGGSYQETQYF
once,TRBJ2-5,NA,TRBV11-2,TGTGCCAGCAGCCTCCTCCTGGGGGGTAGTCTAGAGACCCAGTACTTC,CASSLLLGGSLETQYF
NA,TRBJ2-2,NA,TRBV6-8,TGTGCCAGCAGCCTACCCCTCGGGCCCGGTGGGGGCCAAGAAACGAACACCGGGGAGCTGTTTTTT,CASSLPLGPGGGQETNTGELFF
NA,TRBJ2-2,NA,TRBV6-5,TGTGCCAGCAGTTACAAACGGACGAACACCGGGGAGCTGTTTTTT,CASSYKRTNTGELFF
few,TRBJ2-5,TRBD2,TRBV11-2,TGTGCCAGCAGCGGGGGCGGGAGGGCCGGTGAGACCCAGTACTTC,CASSGGGRAGETQYF
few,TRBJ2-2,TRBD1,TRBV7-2,TGTGCCAGCAGCTTAACAGGGGTCCCGAACACCGGGGAGCTGTTTTTT,CASSLTGVPNTGELFF
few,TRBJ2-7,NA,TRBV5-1,TGCGCCAGCAGCCCGTGGGGGGGACACCAGCAGTCCTACGAGCAGTACTTC,CASSPWGGHQQSYEQYF
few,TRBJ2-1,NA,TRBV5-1,TGCGCCAGCAGATCTAGCGTGAGCTCCTACAATGAGCAGTTCTTC,CASRSSVSSYNEQFF
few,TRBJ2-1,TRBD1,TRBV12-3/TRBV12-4,TGTGCCAGCAGTTTGGACAGGGTTTTGCCCAATGAGCAGTTCTTC,CASSLDRVLPNEQFF
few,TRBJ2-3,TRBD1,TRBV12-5,TGTGCTAGTGGGACCGGGACAGGGGGCACAGATACGCAGTATTTT,CASGTGTGGTDTQYF
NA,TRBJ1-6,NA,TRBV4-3,TGCGCCAGCAGCCTAGACCGGACAAGGGATTCACCCCTCCACTTT,CASSLDRTRDSPLHF
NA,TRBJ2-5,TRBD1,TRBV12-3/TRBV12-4,TGTGCCAGCAGTTTCGAATCAGATTTTGACAGGGTAAAAGAGACCCAGTACTTC,CASSFESDFDRVKETQYF
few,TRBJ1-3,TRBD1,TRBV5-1,TGCGCCAGCAGCGCGAGGACAGGGGGTTCCTCTGGAAACACCATATATTTT,CASSARTGGSSGNTIYF
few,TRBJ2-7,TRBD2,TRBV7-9,TGTGCCAGCAGCTTATTACGGGAGGGCCTTTACGAGCAGTACTTC,CASSLLREGLYEQYF
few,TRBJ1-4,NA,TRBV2,TGTGCCAGCAGTGTCTACAGCTCAGCAACTAATGAAAAACTGTTTTTT,CASSVYSSATNEKLFF
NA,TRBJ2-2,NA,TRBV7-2,TGTGCCAGCAGCTTTTACGAAATCGGGGAGCTGTTTTTT,CASSFYEIGELFF
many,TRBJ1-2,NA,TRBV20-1,TGCAGTGCTAGGGGGTATTGGGTCTCCGATGGCTACACCTTC,CSARGYWVSDGYTF
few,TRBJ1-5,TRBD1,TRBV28,TGTGCCAGCAGTCCTCTCACAGGGGGCAATCAGCCCCAGCATTTT,CASSPLTGGNQPQHF
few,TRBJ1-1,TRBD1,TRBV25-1,TGTGCCAGCATGAATCTCGACAGGGTAGAAACTTTCTTT,CASMNLDRVETFF
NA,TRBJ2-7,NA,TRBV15,TGTGCCACCAGCAGTCAGGGCGCCTACGAGCAGTACTTC,CATSSQGAYEQYF
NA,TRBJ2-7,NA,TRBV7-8,TGTGCCAGCAGCTTACAGGCCAGTGGCTACGAGCAGTACTTC,CASSLQASGYEQYF
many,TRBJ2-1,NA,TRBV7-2,TGTGCCACTAGCTCTCCCCCTTACAATGAGCAGTTCTTC,CATSSPPYNEQFF
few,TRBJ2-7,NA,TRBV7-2,TGTGCCAGCAGCTTCCTTGGACTGCGGAGGCAGTACTTC,CASSFLGLRRQYF
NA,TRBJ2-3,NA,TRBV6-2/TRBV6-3,TGTGCCAGCAGTCGAGACATCTGGACTCTTTCCACATCCCACCTGAGCACAGATACGCAGTATTTT,CASSRDIWTLSTSHLSTDTQYF
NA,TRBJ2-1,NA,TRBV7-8,TGTGCCAGCAGCTCCTCCGGGACCCTCGTTAACATCAATGAGCAGTTCTTC,CASSSSGTLVNINEQFF
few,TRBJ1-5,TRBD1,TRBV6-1,TGTGCCAGCACCACAACATGGACAGGGAGCAATCAGCCCCAGCATTTT,CASTTTWTGSNQPQHF
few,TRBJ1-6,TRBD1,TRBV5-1,TGCGCCAGCAGCTCCGCCGGGACAGGGAGTTCACCCCTCCACTTT,CASSSAGTGSSPLHF
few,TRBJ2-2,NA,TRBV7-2,TGTGCCAGCAGCAGGGTGGGGGGATTTTACACCGGGGAGCTGTTTTTT,CASSRVGGFYTGELFF
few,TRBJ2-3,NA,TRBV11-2,TGTGCCAGCAGCTCGGGGCGGGGAGATACGCAGTATTTT,CASSSGRGDTQYF
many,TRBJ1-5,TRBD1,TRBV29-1,TGCAGCGTTGAATTGAGACAGGGCCAGCCCCAGCATTTT,CSVELRQGQPQHF
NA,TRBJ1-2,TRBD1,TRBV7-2,TGTGCCAGCAGCACGGGACAGTTTGATGGCTACACCTTC,CASSTGQFDGYTF
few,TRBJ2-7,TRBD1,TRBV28,TGTGCCAGCAGTTTATCGGACAGGAGAGGCTACGAGCAGTACTTC,CASSLSDRRGYEQYF
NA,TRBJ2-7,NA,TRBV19,TGTGCCAGTAGCATAGCCGGGAACGAGCAGTACTTC,CASSIAGNEQYF
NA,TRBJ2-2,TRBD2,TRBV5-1,TGCGCCAGCAGCTTGGCCGGGACTAGTCCTACCGGGGAGCTGTTTTTT,CASSLAGTSPTGELFF
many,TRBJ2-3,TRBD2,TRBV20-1,TGCAGTGCTAGATTGATAGCGGGAGAATGGGGCACAGATACGCAGTATTTT,CSARLIAGEWGTDTQYF
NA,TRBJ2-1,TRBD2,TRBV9,TGTGCCAGCAGCGTAAAGACTAGCGGCTTGCGGGAGCAGTTCTTC,CASSVKTSGLREQFF
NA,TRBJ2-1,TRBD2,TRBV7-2,TGTGCCAGCAGCGCTCGGGCAGCGGGGGTCAATGAGCAGTTCTTC,CASSARAAGVNEQFF
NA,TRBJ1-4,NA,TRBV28,TGTGCCAGCAGCCCCCGGGATAGGGGGGATGAAAAACTGTTTTTT,CASSPRDRGDEKLFF
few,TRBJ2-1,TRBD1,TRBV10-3,TGTGCCATCAGTGGGTCAGGGGGCAAGAATGAGCAGTTCTTC,CAISGSGGKNEQFF
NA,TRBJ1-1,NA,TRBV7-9,TGTGCCAGCAGCCGAGGGACGTTGAACACTGAAGCTTTCTTT,CASSRGTLNTEAFF
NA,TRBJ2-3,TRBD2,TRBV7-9,TGTGCCAGCAGCCCCGGGGGGATCGGTACGCAGTATTTT,CASSPGGIGTQYF
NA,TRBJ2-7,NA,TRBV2,TGTGCCAGCAGCGGGGGACAGCCTAACACCTACGAGCAGTACTTC,CASSGGQPNTYEQYF
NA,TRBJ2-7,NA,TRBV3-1,TGTGCCAGCAGCCAAGAGGGACCGACGGCACCCTACGAGCAGTACTTC,CASSQEGPTAPYEQYF
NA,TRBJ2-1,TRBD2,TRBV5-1,TGCGCCAGCAGCTTGGCCGGGACTAGCGGGGGGGCTGGGCAGTTCTTC,CASSLAGTSGGAGQFF
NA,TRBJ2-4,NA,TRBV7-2,TGTGCCAGCAGCTTCCAGGGGGGCAAATCATACATTCAGTACTTC,CASSFQGGKSYIQYF
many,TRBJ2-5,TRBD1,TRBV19,TGTGCCAGTAGTCCGGGGACAGATCCGCTTCGGGAGACCCAGTACTTC,CASSPGTDPLRETQYF
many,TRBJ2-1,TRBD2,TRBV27,TGTGCCAGCAGTTTCCGCCCAGGACTAGCGAAAGGGGATGAGCAGTTCTTC,CASSFRPGLAKGDEQFF
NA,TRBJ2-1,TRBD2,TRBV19,TGTGCCAGTAGTATAGCTCAAGGACGGGGGGATTACAATGAGCAGTTCTTC,CASSIAQGRGDYNEQFF
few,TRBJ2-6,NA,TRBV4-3,TGCGCCAGCAGCCAAGGGGGCAGTAGCTCTGGGGCCAACGTCCTGACTTTC,CASSQGGSSSGANVLTF
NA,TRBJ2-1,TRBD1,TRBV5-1,TGCGCCAGCAGCCAACAGACAGGGAGAGGGAATGAGCAGTTCTTC,CASSQQTGRGNEQFF
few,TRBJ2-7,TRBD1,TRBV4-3,TGCGCCAGCAGCCAAGATGTCTCCGGAGGGACAGGGGGTACCTACGAGCAGTACTTC,CASSQDVSGGTGGTYEQYF